This TCR beta chain appears in the sequencing data of a study of T cell changes during pregnancy in multiple sclerosis. The V gene's germline CDR1 is LNHDA and CDR2 SQIVND (reference sequence). The CDR3 totals 17 residues. The ends lost 4 bases at V and 6 bases at J; junction bases unmatched: 13. Sequencing was performed with immunoSEQ multiplex PCR; in TCRdb, only in-frame clones are kept and a portion is missing. Here the sample spans tens of thousands of clones, approximately 91% being singletons. V usage is TRBV19 and J usage is TRBJ2-3, with 10 bases lining up with TRBD1. This clonotype originated in a female donor with multiple sclerosis, enrolled in a pregnancy study. The specimen comprised CD8+ T cells from peripheral blood mononuclear cells, sampled in the third trimester of pregnancy. CDR3 sequence reads: CASSTDGETGGGDTQYF. The CDR3 coding sequence is TGTGCCAGTAGTACCGACGGAGAGACAGGGGGCGGTGATACGCAGTATTTT.